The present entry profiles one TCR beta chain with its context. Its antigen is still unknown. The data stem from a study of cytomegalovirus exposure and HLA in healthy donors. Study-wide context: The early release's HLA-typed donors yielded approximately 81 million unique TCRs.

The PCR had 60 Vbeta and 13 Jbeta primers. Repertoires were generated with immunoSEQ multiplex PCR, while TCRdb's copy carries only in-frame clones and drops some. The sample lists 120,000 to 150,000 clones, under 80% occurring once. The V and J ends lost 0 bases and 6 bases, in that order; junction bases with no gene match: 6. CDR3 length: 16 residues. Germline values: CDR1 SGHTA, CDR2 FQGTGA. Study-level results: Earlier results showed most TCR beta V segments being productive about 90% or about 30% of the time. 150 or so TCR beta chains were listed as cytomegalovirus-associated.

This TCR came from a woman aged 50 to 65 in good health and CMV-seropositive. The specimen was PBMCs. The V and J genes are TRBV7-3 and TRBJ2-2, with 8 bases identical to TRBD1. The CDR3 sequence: CASSLTYGTGAGELFF. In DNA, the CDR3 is TGTGCCAGCAGCTTAACGTATGGGACAGGCGCCGGGGAGCTGTTTTTT.